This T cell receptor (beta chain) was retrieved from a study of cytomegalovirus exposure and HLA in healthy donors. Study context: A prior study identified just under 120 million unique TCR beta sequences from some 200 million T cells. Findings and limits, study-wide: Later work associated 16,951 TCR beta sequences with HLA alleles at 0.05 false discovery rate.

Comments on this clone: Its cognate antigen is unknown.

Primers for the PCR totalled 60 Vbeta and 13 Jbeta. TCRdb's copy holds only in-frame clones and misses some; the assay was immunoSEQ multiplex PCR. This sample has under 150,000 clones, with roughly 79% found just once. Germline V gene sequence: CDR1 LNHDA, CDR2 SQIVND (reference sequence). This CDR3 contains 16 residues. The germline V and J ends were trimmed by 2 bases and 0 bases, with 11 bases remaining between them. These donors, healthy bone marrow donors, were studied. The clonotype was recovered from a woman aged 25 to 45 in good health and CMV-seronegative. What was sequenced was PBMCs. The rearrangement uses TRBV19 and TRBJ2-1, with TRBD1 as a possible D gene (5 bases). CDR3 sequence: CASSIRGLSSYNEQFF. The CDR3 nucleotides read TGTGCCAGTAGTATAAGGGGCCTCAGCTCCTACAATGAGCAGTTCTTC.